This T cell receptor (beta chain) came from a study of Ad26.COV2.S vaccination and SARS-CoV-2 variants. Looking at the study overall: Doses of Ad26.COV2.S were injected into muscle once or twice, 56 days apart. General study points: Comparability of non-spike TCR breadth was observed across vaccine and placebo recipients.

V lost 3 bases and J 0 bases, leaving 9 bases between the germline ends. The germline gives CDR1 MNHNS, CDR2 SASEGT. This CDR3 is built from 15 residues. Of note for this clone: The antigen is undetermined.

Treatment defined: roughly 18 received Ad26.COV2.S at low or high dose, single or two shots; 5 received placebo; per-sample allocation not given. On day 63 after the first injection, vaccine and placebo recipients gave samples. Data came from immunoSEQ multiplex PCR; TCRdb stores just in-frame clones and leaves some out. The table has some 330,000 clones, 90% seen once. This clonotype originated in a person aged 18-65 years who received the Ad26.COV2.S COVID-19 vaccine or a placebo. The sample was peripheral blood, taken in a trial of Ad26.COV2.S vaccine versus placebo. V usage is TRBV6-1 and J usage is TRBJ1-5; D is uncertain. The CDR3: CASSDGSYSNQPQHF. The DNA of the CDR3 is TGTGCCAGCAGTGATGGTAGCTATAGCAATCAGCCCCAGCATTTT.